This T cell receptor beta chain is drawn from a study of blood T cells in healthy people across ages. Then a second PCR, running about 6 to 11 cycles, was carried out with a sample-barcoded 5' primer and a J-beta primer mix. Every single cDNA molecule received a tag from a template-switch adaptor with 12 random nucleotides. The study obtained at least 2.5 million CDR3-containing paired-end reads from every sample. Via MiXCR, TCRdb re-called the 5' RACE reads, giving one row per CDR3 protein. This sample has around 970,000 distinct CDR3 sequences; approximately 50% occur once, and the top ten carry about a fifth. The donors, all healthy, were Caucasians living in Russia, aged roughly 6 to 100. In this sample, this clonotype turned up a few times. The CDR3 length is 13 residues. V lost 5 bases and J 6 bases, leaving 14 bases between the germline ends. Germline V gene sequence: CDR1 SGHTA, CDR2 FQGNSA.

The specimen was blood. The TCR comes from a woman in her sixties in good health. V and J are TRBV7-2 and TRBJ2-7; D is ambiguous. The CDR3: CASSQIVDREQYF. In nucleotides, the CDR3 is TGTGCCAGCAGCCAAATCGTCGACCGCGAGCAGTACTTC.